The entry that follows covers one TCR beta chain sequence. The data are from a study of blood T cell repertoires in COVID-19. V lost 1 base to trimming and J lost 4 bases, with 14 bases between them. CDR1 and CDR2 from the germline V gene are SGHRS and YFSETQ. The CDR3 has 15 residues. Assay: immunoSEQ multiplex PCR; the TCRdb copy retains only in-frame clones and omits some. This table holds tens of thousands of clones, more than 90% found once. The chain is built from TRBV5-1 and TRBJ1-1; TRBD1 might be the D (5 bases). The source of this sequence is a human donor with active COVID-19. The donor label of this sample is uncertain. Specimen: peripheral blood. The CDR3 nucleotides are TGCGCCAGCAGCTTGTTGGGGGGGTCGGCCACTGAAGCTTTCTTT. This translates into CASSLLGGSATEAFF.